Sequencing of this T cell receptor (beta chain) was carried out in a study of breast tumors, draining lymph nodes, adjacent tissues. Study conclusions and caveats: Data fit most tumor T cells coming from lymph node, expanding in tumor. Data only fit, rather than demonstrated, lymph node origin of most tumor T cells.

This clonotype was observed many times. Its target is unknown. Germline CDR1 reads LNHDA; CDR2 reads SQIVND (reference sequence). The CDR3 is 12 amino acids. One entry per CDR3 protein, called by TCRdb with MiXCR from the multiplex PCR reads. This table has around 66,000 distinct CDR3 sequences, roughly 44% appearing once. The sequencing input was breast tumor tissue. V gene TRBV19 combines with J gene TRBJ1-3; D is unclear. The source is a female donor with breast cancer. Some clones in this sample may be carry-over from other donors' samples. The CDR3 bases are TGTGGGGTCGGATATTCCGGAAACACCATATATTTT. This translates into CGVGYSGNTIYF.